This TCR beta chain derives from a study of OX40 agonist ivuxolimab in advanced cancers. Whole-study context: Three patients, one with hepatocellular carcinoma and two with cutaneous melanoma, achieved partial responses. Study-wide results and caveats: Some patients who did not respond also had low normalized T-cell clonal expansion. Expanded peripheral T-cell antigen specificity went undetermined.

Profiled with immunoSEQ multiplex PCR; TCRdb holds only in-frame clones, not every one. The data hold just under 65,000 clones, with approximately 92% observed a single time. Comment on this clone: What it binds is not known.

The ends lost 0 bases at V and 3 bases at J; junction bases unmatched: 2. Germline assignment: CDR1 SNHLY and CDR2 FYNNEI. CDR3 length equals 14 residues. This sequence was found in an adult with an advanced solid tumor such as melanoma, head and neck, liver or kidney cancer. The material sequenced was CD4+ or CD8+ T cells sorted from blood, taken in a trial of the OX40 agonist ivuxolimab. The chain has TRBV2 and TRBJ2-7; TRBD1 agrees at 7 bases. The CDR3 DNA sequence: TGTGCCAGCAGTGAAGCTCGGGACAGCTACGAGCAGTACTTC. This sequence encodes CASSEARDSYEQYF.